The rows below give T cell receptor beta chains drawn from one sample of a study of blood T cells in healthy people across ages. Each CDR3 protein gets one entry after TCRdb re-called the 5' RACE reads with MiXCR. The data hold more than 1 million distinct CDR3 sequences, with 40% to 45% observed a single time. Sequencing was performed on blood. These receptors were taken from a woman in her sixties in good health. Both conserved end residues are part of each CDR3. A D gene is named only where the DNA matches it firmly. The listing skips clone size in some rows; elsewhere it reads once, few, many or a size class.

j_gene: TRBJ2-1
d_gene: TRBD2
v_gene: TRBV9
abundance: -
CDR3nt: TGTGCCAGCAGCGTAGCACTAGCGGGAGGATTCTACAATGAGCAGTTCTTC
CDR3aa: CASSVALAGGFYNEQFF

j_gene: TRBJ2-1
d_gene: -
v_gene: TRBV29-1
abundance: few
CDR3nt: TGCAGCGCACAGGTAAATGAGCAGTTCTTC
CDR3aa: CSAQVNEQFF

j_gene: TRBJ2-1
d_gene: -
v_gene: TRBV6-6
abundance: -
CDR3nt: TGTGCCAGCGGAACTAGCCTCTACAATGAGCAGTTCTTC
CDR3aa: CASGTSLYNEQFF

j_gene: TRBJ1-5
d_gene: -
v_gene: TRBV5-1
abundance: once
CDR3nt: TGCGCCAGCAGCTTGGCCGGGGTCGGTCGGGGTCGCTTAGCCCAGCATTTT
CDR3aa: CASSLAGVGRGRLAQHF

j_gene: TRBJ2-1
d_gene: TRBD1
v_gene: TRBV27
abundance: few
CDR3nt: TGTGCCAGCAGTTTAAAACTGGGACAGGGGGCTTGGGAGCAGTTCTTC
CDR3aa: CASSLKLGQGAWEQFF

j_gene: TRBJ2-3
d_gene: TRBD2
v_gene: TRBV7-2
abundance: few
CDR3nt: TGTGCCAGCAGCCCGGGGACTAGCGGGAATGCAGATACGCAGTATTTT
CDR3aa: CASSPGTSGNADTQYF

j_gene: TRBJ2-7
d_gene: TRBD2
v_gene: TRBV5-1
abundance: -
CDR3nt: TGCGCCAGCAGCTTGGTGTCAGCAGGACTAGCGAATTCCGAGCAGTACTTC
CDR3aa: CASSLVSAGLANSEQYF

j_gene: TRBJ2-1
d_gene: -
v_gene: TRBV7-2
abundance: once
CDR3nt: TGTGCCAGCAGCTTTAACCGCCAGGGCAATGAGCAGTTCTTC
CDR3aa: CASSFNRQGNEQFF

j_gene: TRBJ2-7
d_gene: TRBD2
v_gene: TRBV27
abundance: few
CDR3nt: TGTGCCAGCAGCTACGGGGCGGGAGTACTCTACGAGCAGTACTTC
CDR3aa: CASSYGAGVLYEQYF

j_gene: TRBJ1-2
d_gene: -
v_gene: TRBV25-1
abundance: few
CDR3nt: TGTGCCAGCAGTGATCATCAGGGCGGTAACTATGGCTACACCTTC
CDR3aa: CASSDHQGGNYGYTF

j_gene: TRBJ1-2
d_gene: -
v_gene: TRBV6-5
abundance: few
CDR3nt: TGTGCCAGCAGTTCCCCATGGGATAACTATGGCTACACCTTC
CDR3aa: CASSSPWDNYGYTF

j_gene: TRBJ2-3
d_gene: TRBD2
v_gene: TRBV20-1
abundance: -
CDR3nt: TGCAGTGCTAGTGGAGCGGGGAATGCAGATACGCAGTATTTT
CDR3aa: CSASGAGNADTQYF

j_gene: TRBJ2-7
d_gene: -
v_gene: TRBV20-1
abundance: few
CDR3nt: TGCAGTGCAACCGGGACTCCTAACCCATACGAGCAGTACTTC
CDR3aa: CSATGTPNPYEQYF

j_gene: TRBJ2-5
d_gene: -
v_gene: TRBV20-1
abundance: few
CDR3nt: TGCAGTGCTACCCGTCCAGCGTCTCGAGTGACCCAGTACTTC
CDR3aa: CSATRPASRVTQYF

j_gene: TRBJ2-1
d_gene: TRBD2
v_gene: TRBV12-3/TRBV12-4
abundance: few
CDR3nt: TGTGCCAGCAGTTATCCGGGACTAGCGGCCAATGAGCAGTTCTTC
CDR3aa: CASSYPGLAANEQFF

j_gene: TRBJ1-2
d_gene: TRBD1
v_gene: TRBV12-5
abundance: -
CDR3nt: TGTGCTAGTGGTTTGGAGACAGGGTTCTATGGCTACACCTTC
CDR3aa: CASGLETGFYGYTF